The following is a T cell receptor beta chain sequence with its context. Libraries were prepared by immunoSEQ multiplex PCR; TCRdb keeps only in-frame clonotypes and omits some of them. The sample consists of roughly 190,000 clones, around 82% of them appearing once. This entry belongs to a study of blood T cell repertoires in COVID-19. Study in general: Nucleic acid was either cDNA or gDNA, and it came from T cells, B-cell-depleted T cells, or PBMCs.

Participants came from fewer than 25 US areas, aged roughly 18 to 89 years. Assignments of participants to cohorts depended upon their own reported clinical history. Two negative PCRs, clearance, or symptom resolution had been documented for recovered Cohort 3 donors. Germline-derived CDR1 and CDR2 are LGHDT and YNNKEL (reference sequence). Trimming at V came to 4 bases and at J to 8 bases, leaving 13 bases not matched to a gene. This CDR3 comprises 15 residues. The TCR sequence derives from a man aged 40-49 years who had recovered from COVID-19. Source material: PBMCs or T cells enriched from blood (not recorded which). The chain joins TRBV3-1 (or the pseudogene TRBV3-2) to TRBJ1-2; 7 bases align to TRBD1. CDR3 amino acids: CASSPSPDRLGGYTF. The CDR3 nucleotides read TGTGCCAGCAGCCCCTCGCCGGACAGGCTTGGGGGCTACACCTTC.